A single sample is the source of the 19 T cell receptor beta chains below, sequenced in a study of blood T cells in healthy people across ages. Combining a sample-barcoded 5' primer with a J-beta primer mix, a second PCR ran for 7 to 11 cycles. TCRdb re-analysed the 5' RACE reads in MiXCR, keeping a single row per CDR3 protein. This table has hundreds of thousands of distinct CDR3 sequences, 29% appearing once. Material for sequencing was blood. All receptors derive from a woman over 75 in good health.

On this clonotype: This sequence may be a read error, since a much larger clone differs from it by one base. The chain couples TRBV28 to TRBJ2-1, with TRBD1 matching over 9 bases. The J segment lost 10 bases and the V segment lost 5 bases, leaving 12 bases of the junction unmatched. The CDR3 consists of 15 residues. Germline CDR1 is MDHEN and CDR2 is SYDVKM. CDR3 nucleotide sequence: TGTGCCAGCAGTCCAACCCGGACAGGGGCCTACGAGCAGTTCTTC. It translates to CASSPTRTGAYEQFF.

V is TRBV29-1 and J is TRBJ2-7; a possible D gene is TRBD2 (5 bases). The V and J ends lost 6 bases and 0 bases respectively, with 9 bases between them. Looked up from germline, CDR1 is SQVTM and CDR2 is ANQGSEA. CDR3 length equals 12 residues. DNA of the CDR3: TGCAGCGTGATGGGGAGCTCCTACGAGCAGTACTTC. Translating it yields CSVMGSSYEQYF.

This clonotype was counted a few times. The chain recombines TRBV20-1 with TRBJ2-2, with TRBD2 as a possible D gene (6 bases). Germline CDR1 reads DFQATT; CDR2 reads SNEGSKA (reference sequence). V lost 7 bases to trimming and J lost 5 bases, with 20 bases between them. The CDR3 contains 15 residues. The CDR3 protein is CSGRGRQGGTGELFF. The CDR3 DNA sequence: TGCAGTGGGCGCGGCCGTCAAGGAGGGACCGGGGAGCTGTTTTTT.

This clonotype was counted many times. The rearrangement joins TRBV29-1 to TRBJ1-1; tentatively, D is TRBD1 (6 bases). The ends were cut back, 6 bases at V and 7 bases at J, with 15 bases in the middle. Germline V gives CDR1 SQVTM, CDR2 ANQGSEA. The CDR3 runs 12 residues. The CDR3 reads CSVWYDRNEAFF. The CDR3 bases are TGCAGCGTCTGGTATGACAGGAATGAAGCTTTCTTT.

In regard to this clonotype: A much larger clonotype is one base distant, so this may be a read error. This sequence joins TRBV28 and TRBJ2-7, with TRBD1 as a possible D gene (6 bases). The length of the CDR3 is 12 residues. Trimming shortened V by 11 bases and J by 1 base, and 12 bases separated the two germline ends. Germline lookup yields CDR1 MDHEN and CDR2 SYDVKM. The CDR3, as DNA: TGTGCCGTACAGGGAGTATCCTACGAGCAGTACTTC. It encodes CAVQGVSYEQYF.

This clonotype showed up just a few times. The CDR3: CASSRIGQGGNQPQHF. CDR3 coding DNA: TGTGCCAGCAGTAGGATTGGACAGGGGGGCAATCAGCCCCAGCATTTT. This chain connects TRBV6-1 to TRBJ1-5; 10 bases match TRBD1. This CDR3 spans 16 amino acids. V shed 5 bases and J 2 bases; nucleotides not matched to a gene: 6. CDR1 and CDR2 from the germline V gene are MNHNS and SASEGT.

This clonotype has at least ten counts. The chain is built from TRBV25-1 and TRBJ1-6; D gene uncertain. V shed 5 bases and J shed 7 bases, with 12 bases lying between them. The CDR3 is 14 residues long. The germline V gene encodes CDR1 MGHDK and CDR2 SYGVNS. CDR3: CASSYRAGNSPLHF. In DNA, the CDR3 is TGTGCCAGCAGTTACCGAGCCGGGAATTCACCCCTCCACTTT.

Ten or more counts support this clonotype. J is TRBJ2-3 and V is TRBV7-2; TRBD2 might be the D (7 bases). This CDR3 has 16 amino acids. V was clipped by 6 bases and J by 6 bases, with 22 bases between them. Germline lookup yields CDR1 SGHTA and CDR2 FQGNSA. CDR3 in amino acids: CASSFQRGGIHDTQYF. DNA of the CDR3: TGTGCCAGCAGTTTCCAGAGGGGGGGCATCCACGATACGCAGTATTTT.

This clonotype was seen only a few times. The rearrangement uses TRBV11-2 and TRBJ2-1; 7 bases match TRBD2. The CDR3 is made up of 16 amino acids. Germline V gene sequence: CDR1 SGHAT, CDR2 FQNNGV. The V segment lost 6 bases and the J segment 3 bases; nucleotides outside the gene matches: 11. The chain's CDR3 is CASSPRPAGVYNEQFF. Here the CDR3 DNA reads TGTGCCAGCAGTCCACGGCCGGCGGGGGTCTACAATGAGCAGTTCTTC.

As to this clonotype: Given a much more abundant clone one base away, this may be a read error. V usage is TRBV2 and J usage is TRBJ1-2, with D possibly being TRBD1 (5 bases). There are 12 residues in the CDR3. Germline V lookup: CDR1 SNHLY, CDR2 FYNNEI. V was pared by 6 bases and J by 6 bases, with 11 bases between. CDR3 sequence (DNA): TGTGCCAGCAGGCAGGGTTCGGATGGCTACACCTTC. This translates into CASRQGSDGYTF.

The chain uses TRBV6-5 and TRBJ1-5; 10 nucleotides align to TRBD1. The CDR3 runs to 15 residues. V was clipped by 5 bases and J by 3 bases; unmatched bases: 4. Germline CDR1 reads MNHEY; CDR2 reads SVGAGI. The CDR3 DNA sequence: TGTGCCAGCAGTCCCGGGACAGGGGCCAATCAGCCCCAGCATTTT. Translating it yields CASSPGTGANQPQHF.

This clonotype was counted at least ten times. The rearrangement links TRBV7-2 to TRBJ2-1, with D uncertain. The germline V gene encodes CDR1 SGHTA and CDR2 FQGNSA. CDR3 length: 17 amino acids. V was clipped by 2 bases and J by 2 bases, with 16 bases between them. The CDR3 DNA reads as TGTGCCAGCAGCTTATGGGATTGGGTCGCCACCTACAATGAGCAGTTCTTC. This codes for CASSLWDWVATYNEQFF.

Comment on this clonotype: A read error is possible here, since a much larger clone lies one base away. The chain has TRBV12-3 or TRBV12-4 and TRBJ2-1, with TRBD1 identical over 7 bases. The J call could be wrong; TRBJ2-7 is a better fit for the DNA end. The CDR3 has 14 amino acids. The CDR3, as DNA: TGTGCCAGCACTCAAGGGGGCTCCTACAATGAGCAGTACTTC. Its protein is CASTQGGSYNEQYF.

This clonotype has a count of ten or more. V is TRBV20-1 and J is TRBJ2-1, with TRBD1 matching over 7 bases. V gave up 6 bases and J gave up 4 bases; unmatched junction bases: 9. Germline CDR1 is DFQATT and CDR2 is SNEGSKA (reference sequence). The CDR3 has 14 residues. In DNA form, the CDR3 reads TGCAGTGCATCGACAGGGTTGGGGTACAATGAGCAGTTCTTC. Amino acid sequence: CSASTGLGYNEQFF.

This clonotype was found many times. This chain links TRBV7-2 with TRBJ2-3, with 10 nucleotides matching TRBD2. V lost 5 bases and J lost 1; bases outside the gene matches: 6. From germline, CDR1 is SGHTA and CDR2 FQGNSA. CDR3 length equals 16 residues. The CDR3 DNA sequence: TGTGCCAGCAGCGCCAGCGGGGGGGCGGGCACAGATACGCAGTATTTT. Protein: CASSASGGAGTDTQYF.

This clonotype was counted only a few times. The rearrangement links TRBV20-1 to TRBJ1-2; D may be TRBD1 (5 bases). The germline V gene has CDR1 DFQATT and CDR2 SNEGSKA (reference sequence). The CDR3 spans 15 residues. The ends were cut back, 1 base at V and 2 bases at J, with 14 bases in the middle. CDR3 sequence: CSARGGPGPNYGYTF. The DNA for the CDR3 is TGCAGTGCTAGAGGGGGCCCGGGCCCAAACTATGGCTACACCTTC.

This clonotype appeared many times. The chain joins TRBV27 to TRBJ2-7; 7 nucleotides align to TRBD1. The length of the CDR3 is 15 residues. After removal of 5 bases from V and 0 bases from J, the junction contained 7 bases not matched to a gene. CDR1 and CDR2 (germline): MNHEY, SMNVEV (reference sequence). The CDR3 nucleotides are TGTGCCAGCAGTGACGGACAGGTTGGCTCCTACGAGCAGTACTTC. Amino acids: CASSDGQVGSYEQYF.

V gene TRBV5-4 combines with J gene TRBJ2-7, with D perhaps matching TRBD1 or TRBD2 (5 bases each). Judging by the DNA end, TRBJ2-5 fits better; the J call may be wrong. This CDR3 spans 14 amino acids. The germline CDR1 and CDR2 sequences are SGHNT and YYREEE (reference sequence). The CDR3 region has the DNA TGTGCCAGCAGCGGGGGACGGATCCAAGAGACCCAGTACTTC. It translates to CASSGGRIQETQYF.

Only a few counts were recorded for this clonotype. The rearrangement links TRBV27 to TRBJ1-1; tentatively, D is TRBD1 (6 bases). The CDR3 covers 20 residues. Germline CDR1 and CDR2: MNHEY and SMNVEV (reference sequence). Deletions cut 0 bases from V and 2 bases from J, with 25 bases between. CDR3 protein: CASSLSTRGAFPSRNTEAFF. Written as DNA, the CDR3 is TGTGCCAGCAGTTTATCCACCAGGGGAGCCTTCCCCTCAAGAAACACTGAAGCTTTCTTT.